This T cell receptor (beta chain) was obtained from a study of shared clonotypes between healthy human individuals. On the study more broadly: Three plates were used per donor for CD4 naive, three for CD4 memory, two for CD8 naive and one for CD8 memory.

Only in-frame clones appear in the TCRdb table, and some are missing; sequencing was by immunoSEQ multiplex PCR. Of a few million clones listed, under 97% are singletons. This CDR3 region has 11 residues. The V and J ends lost 1 base and 2 bases respectively, with 0 bases between them. CDR1 is SGHNT and CDR2 is YYREEE in the germline V gene (reference sequence). This clone was detected only a few times. The sample carries other DNA sequences with the same CDR3. The source of this sequence is a young man in good health. The sample was naive CD4+ T cells sorted from blood. Subset defined: CD45RA+ positively selected. V is TRBV5-4 and J is TRBJ1-2; no clear D. CDR3 sequence: CASSLNYGYTF. The DNA of the CDR3 is TGTGCCAGCAGCTTGAACTATGGCTACACCTTC.